These 13 T cell receptor beta chains share one sample of origin, sequenced in a study of cytomegalovirus exposure and HLA in healthy donors. Primers included in the PCR were 60 Vbeta and 13 Jbeta primers. Assay: immunoSEQ multiplex PCR; the TCRdb copy retains only in-frame clones and omits some. Of 150,000 to 200,000 clones detected, over 65% appear once; the ten largest clones hold less than 3.5%. Sequenced input: PBMCs. These receptors came from a woman between 40 and 55 years old in good health and CMV-seropositive.

This chain joins TRBV6-6 and TRBJ1-3; the match to TRBD1 covers 9 bases. CDR1 and CDR2 from the germline V gene are MNHNY and SVGAGI (reference sequence). Germline trimming cut 8 bases from V and 1 base from J; bases unmatched to any gene: 9. This CDR3 contains 16 residues. The CDR3 loop is CASERQGGSSGNTIYF. The CDR3 region has the DNA TGTGCCAGCGAGCGACAGGGGGGTTCGTCTGGAAACACCATATATTTT.

V usage is TRBV27 and J usage is TRBJ1-5, with D perhaps TRBD1 (6 bases). The CDR3 extends over 14 amino acids. Germline loops: CDR1 MNHEY, CDR2 SMNVEV (reference sequence). The V end lost 4 bases, the J end lost 1 base, and 8 bases lay between the germline ends. The CDR3 DNA follows: TGTGCCAGCAGTTCAGGGGAGAGCAATCAGCCCCAGCATTTT. Amino acid sequence: CASSSGESNQPQHF.

The genes are TRBV7-2 and TRBJ1-3, with 11 bases matching TRBD1. The trim removed 5 bases at V and 4 bases at J, leaving 7 bases unmatched. This CDR3 comprises 16 residues. Germline assignment: CDR1 SGHTA and CDR2 FQGNSA. CDR3 loop: CASSLGQGELGNTIYF. The CDR3 DNA sequence: TGTGCCAGCAGCCTGGGACAGGGGGAATTGGGAAACACCATATATTTT.

The sample holds a few counts of this clone. The V gene is TRBV27, the J gene TRBJ1-4; D not resolved. Trimming removed 3 bases at V and 0 bases at J, with 11 bases between. Looked up from germline, CDR1 is MNHEY and CDR2 is SMNVEV (reference sequence). The CDR3 length is 16 residues. Here the CDR3 DNA reads TGTGCCAGCAGTTTTGGGGAGACCTCAACTAATGAAAAACTGTTTTTT. Its protein product is CASSFGETSTNEKLFF.

This chain connects TRBV7-9 to TRBJ2-5; TRBD2 matches at 8 bases. The J segment lost 0 bases and the V segment lost 4 bases, leaving 7 bases of the junction unmatched. The germline V gene encodes CDR1 SEHNR and CDR2 FQNEAQ (reference sequence). This CDR3 is built from 16 residues. The DNA of the CDR3 is TGTGCCAGCAGCTCTCCCCAGCGGGGGTACCAAGAGACCCAGTACTTC. Translation gives CASSSPQRGYQETQYF. Full variable domain (rest looked up from reference TRBV7-9 and TRBJ2-5): DTGVSQNPRHKITKRGQNVTFRCDPISEHNRLYWYRQTLGQGPEFLTYFQNEAQLEKSRLLSDRFSAERPKGSFSTLEIQRTEQGDSAMYLCASSSPQRGYQETQYFGPGTRLLVL.

This clone was seen more than once but under ten times. The chain combines TRBV6-5 with TRBJ2-7, with TRBD1 matching over 12 bases. V lost 0 bases, J lost 2 bases, and 2 bases stayed unmatched. The CDR3 length is 16 residues. Germline loops: CDR1 MNHEY, CDR2 SVGAGI. The CDR3 reads CASSYSGTGGTYEQYF. Written as DNA, the CDR3 is TGTGCCAGCAGTTACTCCGGGACAGGGGGCACCTACGAGCAGTACTTC.

The chain is built from TRBV15 and TRBJ2-6, with 7 bases matching TRBD1. With 5 bases clipped from V and 2 bases from J, the junction kept 6 bases outside the gene matches. From germline, CDR1 is LNHNV and CDR2 YYDKDF (reference sequence). CDR3 size: 16 residues. As DNA, the CDR3 is TGTGCCACCAGCGCCACCCAGGGGGCTGGGGCCAACGTCCTGACTTTC. Its translation is CATSATQGAGANVLTF. The entire variable domain, with the rest obtained from reference TRBV15 and TRBJ2-6, is as follows: DAMVIQNPRYQVTQFGKPVTLSCSQTLNHNVMYWYQQKSSQAPKLLFHYYDKDFNNEADTPDNFQSRRPNTSFCFLDIRSPGLGDTAMYLCATSATQGAGANVLTFGAGSRLTVL.

Note on this clone: Other DNA sequences of this sample code for an identical CDR3. V gene TRBV27 combines with J gene TRBJ1-2; D gene ambiguous. The ends were cut back, 3 bases at V and 2 bases at J, with 7 bases in the middle. In germline, CDR1 is MNHEY, CDR2 SMNVEV (reference sequence). The CDR3 is made up of 13 amino acids. The CDR3 is CASSFRGNYGYTF. Written as DNA, the CDR3 is TGTGCCAGCAGTTTTCGAGGGAACTATGGCTACACCTTC.

The gene calls are TRBV6-5 and TRBJ2-7; D ambiguous. Trimming took 6 bases from V and 2 from J, leaving 14 bases between them. There are 14 residues in the CDR3. CDR1 and CDR2 (germline): MNHEY, SVGAGI. This chain's CDR3 is CASSLEVGTYEQYF. CDR3 coding DNA: TGTGCCAGCAGCCTCGAAGTCGGTACCTACGAGCAGTACTTC.

V usage is TRBV7-9 and J usage is TRBJ1-5; 9 nucleotides agree with TRBD1. J gave up 9 bases and V 2 bases, and 2 bases lay outside the gene matches. This CDR3 has 13 amino acids. Looked up from germline, CDR1 is SEHNR and CDR2 is FQNEAQ (reference sequence). DNA of the CDR3: TGTGCCAGCAGCTTAACGGGACAGGGGCCCCAGCATTTT. Translating it yields CASSLTGQGPQHF.

The chain links TRBV9 to TRBJ2-7; no clear D. Per germline, CDR1 SGDLS and CDR2 YYNGEE. The germline V and J ends were trimmed by 0 bases and 2 bases, with 9 bases remaining between them. The CDR3 totals 14 residues. The DNA for the CDR3 is TGTGCCAGCAGCGTAGAGCCCAGGACCTACGAGCAGTACTTC. It codes for CASSVEPRTYEQYF. Full variable domain (rest looked up from reference TRBV9 and TRBJ2-7): DSGVTQTPKHLITATGQRVTLRCSPRSGDLSVYWYQQSLDQGLQFLIQYYNGEERAKGNILERFSAQQFPDLHSELNLSSLELGDSALYFCASSVEPRTYEQYFGPGTRLTVT.

The rearrangement joins TRBV5-1 to TRBJ2-1, with D unclear. CDR3 length: 13 residues. Trimming removed 5 bases at V and 4 bases at J, with 10 bases between. Germline CDR1 is SGHRS and CDR2 is YFSETQ. The CDR3 DNA is TGCGCCAGCAGTTCTCCCCCTTACAATGAGCAGTTCTTC. Translating it yields CASSSPPYNEQFF. The full variable domain, its missing parts supplied by reference TRBV5-1 and TRBJ2-1, is KAGVTQTPRYLIKTRGQQVTLSCSPISGHRSVSWYQQTPGQGLQFLFEYFSETQRNKGNFPGRFSGRQFSNSRSEMNVSTLELGDSALYLCASSSPPYNEQFFGPGTRLTVL.

A single count supports this clone. This sequence joins TRBV5-4 and TRBJ2-7; 10 bases agree with TRBD2. CDR3 size: 17 residues. With 2 bases clipped from V and 3 bases from J, the junction kept 11 bases outside the gene matches. Germline CDR1 reads SGHNT; CDR2 reads YYREEE (reference sequence). The CDR3 loop is CASSFKTSGPGDYEQYF. The CDR3 coding sequence is TGTGCCAGCAGCTTCAAGACTAGCGGGCCTGGGGACTACGAGCAGTACTTC. The full variable domain, its missing parts supplied by reference TRBV5-4 and TRBJ2-7, is ETGVTQSPTHLIKTRGQQVTLRCSSQSGHNTVSWYQQALGQGPQFIFQYYREEENGRGNFPPRFSGLQFPNYSSELNVNALELDDSALYLCASSFKTSGPGDYEQYFGPGTRLTVT.